One TCR beta chain is described in this entry. Antigen unknown. CDR3 size: 16 residues. Trimming removed 5 bases from V and 4 bases from J; junction bases left unmatched: 14. Looked up from germline, CDR1 is SGHNT and CDR2 is YYREEE (reference sequence). Every donor provided 9.5 to 10 milliliters of peripheral blood. Alongside a J-beta primer mix, a sample-barcoded 5' primer served in a second PCR lasting roughly 6 to 12 cycles. Each CDR3 protein gets one entry after TCRdb re-called the 5' RACE reads with MiXCR. Of more than 700,000 distinct CDR3 sequences listed, about 53% are singletons. The data originate from a study of blood T cells in healthy people across ages. Study-level information: About one barcoded beta molecule per two T cells was captured by template switching.

General study results and limits: PBMCs that were unsorted prevented a conclusive naive versus antigen-experienced comparison. It was found that TCR beta diversity correlated strongly with the percentage of naive T cells.

The sample taken for sequencing was blood. The receptor's source is an older man in good health. The rearrangement joins TRBV5-4 to TRBJ2-7; 8 positions match TRBD2. CDR3: CASRQVVAGLMYEQYF. The CDR3 DNA reads as TGTGCCAGCAGACAAGTGGTAGCGGGATTAATGTACGAGCAGTACTTC.